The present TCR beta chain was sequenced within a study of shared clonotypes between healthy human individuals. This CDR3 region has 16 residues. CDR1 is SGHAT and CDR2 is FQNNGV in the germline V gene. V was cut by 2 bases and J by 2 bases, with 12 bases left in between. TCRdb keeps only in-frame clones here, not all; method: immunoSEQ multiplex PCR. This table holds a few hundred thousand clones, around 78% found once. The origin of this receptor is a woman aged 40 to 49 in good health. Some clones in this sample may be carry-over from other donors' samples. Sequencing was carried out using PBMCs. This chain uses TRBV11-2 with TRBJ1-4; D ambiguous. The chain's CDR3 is CASSLTQPGTNEKLFF. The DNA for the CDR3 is TGTGCCAGCAGCTTAACTCAGCCGGGGACTAATGAAAAACTGTTTTTT. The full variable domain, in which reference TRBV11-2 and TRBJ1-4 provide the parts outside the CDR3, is EAGVAQSPRYKIIEKRQSVAFWCNPISGHATLYWYQQILGQGPKLLIQFQNNGVVDDSQLPKDRFSAERLKGVDSTLKIQPAKLEDSAVYLCASSLTQPGTNEKLFFGSGTQLSVL.